This T cell receptor (beta chain) was profiled in a study of T cell responses to AZD1222 COVID-19 vaccine. The study's findings and limits: A mostly white British donor set with more females was recruited, and clonal diversity was possibly underestimated. Spike-specific TCR breadth and depth rose after two AZD1222 doses. Repertoire samples came only from after the peak T cell response.

The CDR3 covers 13 residues. V was clipped by 2 bases and J by 3 bases, with 6 bases between them. Germline V lookup: CDR1 SGHTA, CDR2 FQGTGA. Sequenced by immunoSEQ multiplex PCR; TCRdb stores in-frame clones only, minus some. The sample shows 90,000 to 120,000 clones, roughly 85% of them seen only once. This clone was found a few times. Its antigen remains unknown. The same CDR3 can be traced to other DNA sequences in this sample. The input for sequencing was peripheral blood, taken 28 days after the second AZD1222 dose. This clonotype originated in an adult who received the AZD1222 COVID-19 vaccine. The chain joins TRBV7-3 to TRBJ2-3, with D maybe TRBD1 (5 bases). The CDR3 reads CASSLSGTDTQYF. CDR3 sequence (DNA): TGTGCCAGCAGCTTATCAGGGACAGATACGCAGTATTTT.